Below are 28 T cell receptor beta chains sequenced from a single sample in a study of T-cell reconstitution after alpha-beta-depleted transplantation in children. Library preparation (for TCRbeta) was performed with unique molecular identifiers. MiXCR, run by TCRdb on the PCR reads, gives a single entry per CDR3 protein. The sample records 150,000 to 200,000 distinct CDR3 sequences, around 10% being singletons. The input for sequencing was PBMCs, taken before TCRalphabeta/CD19-depleted stem cell transplant. The receptor set was obtained from a boy between 2 and 10 years old with acute myeloid leukemia, due to receive a stem cell transplant.

This clonotype was seen ten or more times. This rearrangement joins TRBV12-3 or TRBV12-4 to TRBJ2-1; D might be TRBD2 (5 bases). The length of the CDR3 is 16 residues. V lost 8 bases, J lost 3 bases, and 20 bases lay in between. The DNA for the CDR3 is TGTGCCAGCGTCGGAAGAGGAGGAGCAAGCTACAATGAGCAGTTCTTC. Translation gives CASVGRGGASYNEQFF.

Many counts were recorded for this clonotype. V gene TRBV9 combines with J gene TRBJ2-2; D ambiguous. With 7 bases removed from V and 0 bases from J, the gap between germline ends came to 19 bases. In germline, CDR1 is SGDLS, CDR2 YYNGEE. The CDR3 runs 17 residues. CDR3 loop: CASRKGSTSPNTGELFF. DNA for the CDR3: TGTGCCAGCCGCAAAGGGTCAACCTCTCCGAACACCGGGGAGCTGTTTTTT.

This clonotype showed up many times. The rearrangement links TRBV30 to TRBJ2-1; 7 bases align to TRBD2. This CDR3 spans 14 amino acids. The germline gives CDR1 GTSNPN, CDR2 SVGIG (reference sequence). V lost 2 bases, J lost 7 bases, and 8 bases stayed unmatched. The CDR3: CAWSYGRAENEQFF. CDR3 DNA sequence: TGTGCCTGGAGTTATGGGAGGGCCGAAAATGAGCAGTTCTTC.

In its sample, this clonotype was seen many times. The rearrangement uses TRBV9 and TRBJ2-1, with 13 nucleotides matching TRBD2. CDR3 size: 17 residues. V lost 5 bases and J lost 7; bases outside the gene matches: 12. Germline V lookup: CDR1 SGDLS, CDR2 YYNGEE. CDR3 bases: TGTGCCAGCAGTCCAGGACTAGCGGGAGTCTTTCGGAATGAGCAGTTCTTC. Its protein product is CASSPGLAGVFRNEQFF. The full variable domain, completed using reference TRBV9 and TRBJ2-1, is DSGVTQTPKHLITATGQRVTLRCSPRSGDLSVYWYQQSLDQGLQFLIQYYNGEERAKGNILERFSAQQFPDLHSELNLSSLELGDSALYFCASSPGLAGVFRNEQFFGPGTRLTVL.

In its sample, this clonotype was seen many times. The chain joins TRBV20-1 to TRBJ2-3; 7 bases map to TRBD1. CDR1 and CDR2 from the germline V gene are DFQATT and SNEGSKA (reference sequence). V lost 6 bases, J lost 5 bases, and 11 bases stayed unmatched. This CDR3 region has 14 residues. The CDR3 DNA reads TGCAGTGCAACCCCGGGACAGACCCTAGATACGCAGTATTTT. This codes for CSATPGQTLDTQYF.

This clonotype was seen repeatedly, ten times or more. V gene TRBV9 combines with J gene TRBJ1-5; the D is unclear. There are 15 residues in the CDR3. Germline-derived CDR1 and CDR2 are SGDLS and YYNGEE. Trimming took off 3 bases at V and 3 bases at J, with 13 bases between the two ends. The DNA of the CDR3 is TGTGCCAGCAGCGCACCGGACGGACTCAATCAGCCCCAGCATTTT. Translation: CASSAPDGLNQPQHF. Supplemented by reference TRBV9 and TRBJ1-5, the full variable domain reads DSGVTQTPKHLITATGQRVTLRCSPRSGDLSVYWYQQSLDQGLQFLIQYYNGEERAKGNILERFSAQQFPDLHSELNLSSLELGDSALYFCASSAPDGLNQPQHFGDGTRLSIL.

This clonotype was observed many times. V and J are TRBV7-8 and TRBJ2-2; TRBD2 agrees at 8 bases. The CDR3 extends over 16 amino acids. With 6 bases clipped from V and 6 bases from J, the junction kept 12 bases outside the gene matches. In germline, CDR1 is SGHVS, CDR2 FQNEAQ. CDR3 in DNA: TGTGCCAGCAGACCACTACCGGGACTAGGGGCCGGGGAGCTGTTTTTT. It encodes CASRPLPGLGAGELFF.

The sample holds many counts of this clonotype. The chain has TRBV13 and TRBJ1-2; TRBD1 agrees at 7 bases. V shed 4 bases and J 2 bases; nucleotides not matched to a gene: 4. Per germline, CDR1 PRHDT and CDR2 FYEKMQ (reference sequence). CDR3 length: 14 residues. Written as DNA, the CDR3 is TGTGCCAGCAGCTACGGACAGGACAACTATGGCTACACCTTC. It yields the protein CASSYGQDNYGYTF.

This clonotype was seen repeatedly, ten times or more. The chain recombines TRBV29-1 with TRBJ2-5; the D gene is possibly TRBD2 (6 bases). There are 16 residues in the CDR3. Trimming took 4 bases from V and 1 from J, leaving 19 bases between them. CDR1 and CDR2 (germline): SQVTM, ANQGSEA. The CDR3 here is CSVAALWGVRQETQYF. The CDR3 bases are TGCAGCGTTGCAGCTTTGTGGGGGGTTCGCCAAGAGACCCAGTACTTC. Full variable domain (missing parts from reference TRBV29-1 and TRBJ2-5): SAVISQKPSRDICQRGTSLTIQCQVDSQVTMMFWYRQQPGQSLTLIATANQGSEATYESGFVIDKFPISRPNLTFSTLTVSNMSPEDSSIYLCSVAALWGVRQETQYFGPGTRLLVL.

This clonotype was detected many times. The chain is built from TRBV20-1 and TRBJ2-2, with D possibly TRBD1 on 7 matching bases. V was shortened by 6 bases and J by 0 bases, with 14 bases between the two germline ends. This CDR3 has 15 residues. Germline-derived CDR1 and CDR2 are DFQATT and SNEGSKA (reference sequence). As DNA, the CDR3 is TGCAGTGCCCCCGGAGGGGGCGCGAACACCGGGGAGCTGTTTTTT. Translating gives CSAPGGGANTGELFF.

This clonotype was found many times. This rearrangement joins TRBV4-1 to TRBJ2-3; D unresolved. The germline CDR1 and CDR2 sequences are MGHRA and YSYEKL. V lost 3 bases and J 2 bases, leaving 9 bases between the germline ends. CDR3 length: 14 amino acids. Here the CDR3 reads CASSQGPTTDTQYF. The DNA for the CDR3 is TGCGCCAGCAGCCAGGGCCCAACCACAGATACGCAGTATTTT.

This clonotype occurred many times. The V gene is TRBV15, the J gene TRBJ2-7; TRBD1 might be the D (6 bases). V lost 5 bases and J lost 0, with 11 bases in between. Germline V gene data show CDR1 as LNHNV and CDR2 as YYDKDF (reference sequence). The CDR3 extends over 14 amino acids. CDR3 bases: TGTGCCACCAGCGTGGGGGCCCCCTCCTACGAGCAGTACTTC. The encoded protein is CATSVGAPSYEQYF.

This clonotype occurred many times. The chain employs TRBV2 and TRBJ2-1; D ambiguous. The CDR3 sequence is 15 residues long. Deletions cut 5 bases from V and 0 bases from J, with 11 bases between. The germline CDR1 and CDR2 sequences are SNHLY and FYNNEI. CDR3 residues: CASSLLVSSYNEQFF. The CDR3 DNA is TGTGCCAGCAGTTTGCTTGTCAGCTCCTACAATGAGCAGTTCTTC.

The CDR3 DNA follows: TGTGCCAGCAGTTTTTCTCCGACCTCTATATACGAGCAGTACTTC. Translation: CASSFSPTSIYEQYF. This rearrangement joins TRBV28 to TRBJ2-7; no clear D gene. Germline values: CDR1 MDHEN, CDR2 SYDVKM. The CDR3 totals 15 residues. The ends were cut back, 3 bases at V and 4 bases at J, with 16 bases in the middle.

The sample holds many counts of this clonotype. The V and J genes are TRBV11-1 and TRBJ2-5; 7 positions match TRBD1. This CDR3 region has 14 residues. Germline trimming cut 9 bases from V and 5 bases from J; bases unmatched to any gene: 12. The germline V gene has CDR1 SGHAT and CDR2 FQDESV (reference sequence). In nucleotides, the CDR3 is TGTGCCAGTGAGACAGGGAGTTTGCGGGAGACCCAGTACTTC. It is translated as CASETGSLRETQYF.

This clonotype was counted at least ten times. This chain uses TRBV11-2 with TRBJ1-5; weak D call: TRBD1 (6 bases). Germline V gene lookup returns CDR1 SGHAT and CDR2 FQNNGV. With 5 bases removed from V and 6 bases from J, the gap between germline ends came to 11 bases. The CDR3 length is 13 residues. CDR3 amino acids: CASSPGRGQPQHF. The CDR3 coding sequence is TGTGCCAGCAGCCCCGGCAGGGGTCAGCCCCAGCATTTT.

This clonotype was observed at least ten times. The V and J genes are TRBV7-2 and TRBJ2-1; TRBD2 agrees at 8 bases. The CDR3 is 16 amino acids. Germline CDR1 is SGHTA and CDR2 is FQGNSA. Trimming removed 5 bases from V and 6 bases from J; junction bases left unmatched: 12. CDR3 coding DNA: TGTGCCAGCAGCCCCGGGGGGGGCACTCGGCTCAATGAGCAGTTCTTC. Protein product: CASSPGGGTRLNEQFF. The variable domain in full, with the rest retrieved from reference TRBV7-2 and TRBJ2-1, is GAGVSQSPSNKVTEKGKDVELRCDPISGHTALYWYRQSLGQGLEFLIYFQGNSAPDKSGLPSDRFSAERTGGSVSTLTIQRTQQEDSAVYLCASSPGGGTRLNEQFFGPGTRLTVL.

This clonotype appeared many times. This rearrangement joins TRBV11-3 to TRBJ2-3, with 9 bases that match TRBD1. V shed 5 bases and J 2 bases; nucleotides not matched to a gene: 5. Germline loops: CDR1 SGHNT, CDR2 YENEEA. The CDR3 contains 15 residues. CDR3 nucleotide sequence: TGTGCCAGCAGCGACCGGGACAGGGACACAGATACGCAGTATTTT. Its protein product is CASSDRDRDTDTQYF.

This clonotype was seen at least ten times. This sequence joins TRBV20-1 and TRBJ2-1; 7 bases are a match to TRBD2. CDR3 size: 14 residues. CDR1 is DFQATT, CDR2 SNEGSKA, per germline (reference sequence). The junction had 5 bases not matched to a gene; V was cut back by 5 bases and J by 1 base. The CDR3 here is CSARPGLSYNEQFF. The CDR3 nucleotides are TGCAGTGCTCGGCCGGGACTATCCTACAATGAGCAGTTCTTC.

This clonotype has at least ten counts. The gene calls are TRBV28 and TRBJ1-2; 10 bases are shared with TRBD1. Trimming cost V 2 bases and J 4 bases; bases outside gene matches: 4. Germline CDR1 and CDR2: MDHEN and SYDVKM. CDR3 length: 15 residues. CDR3 sequence (DNA): TGTGCCAGCAGTTTAGGAGGACAGGGGGTCTATGGCTACACCTTC. This sequence encodes CASSLGGQGVYGYTF.

This clonotype was observed at least ten times. The chain uses TRBV20-1 and TRBJ1-5, with TRBD1 matching 9 bases. Germline V CDR1 and CDR2: DFQATT, SNEGSKA (reference sequence). The CDR3 extends over 17 amino acids. The trim removed 1 base at V and 1 base at J, leaving 8 bases unmatched. The CDR3 nucleotides read TGCAGTGCTAGAGGGCCAGGGACAGGGAACAGCAATCAGCCCCAGCATTTT. It is translated as CSARGPGTGNSNQPQHF.

This clonotype was seen many times. This chain uses TRBV7-2 with TRBJ1-1; D may be TRBD1 (6 bases). V was shortened by 5 bases and J by 2 bases, with 21 bases between the two germline ends. Looked up from germline, CDR1 is SGHTA and CDR2 is FQGNSA. The CDR3 has 17 residues. CDR3 in amino acids: CASSAPDRTAINTEAFF. DNA for the CDR3: TGTGCCAGCAGCGCGCCGGACCGGACAGCCATAAACACTGAAGCTTTCTTT.

This clonotype was observed many times. CDR3 DNA: TGTGCTAGTGGTTTGTGCAGAGTAAACGAAGAGACCCAGTACTTC. Residues: CASGLCRVNEETQYF. The gene calls are TRBV12-5 and TRBJ2-5, with D unclear. CDR1 and CDR2 from the germline V gene are LGHNT and FRNRAP. The CDR3 is 15 residues long. V was shortened by 2 bases and J by 3 bases, with 13 bases between the two germline ends.

The V call is TRBV19, the J call TRBJ2-1; TRBD2 aligns across 13 bases. With 6 bases clipped from V and 5 bases from J, the junction kept 13 bases outside the gene matches. The germline V gene encodes CDR1 LNHDA and CDR2 SQIVND (reference sequence). The CDR3 sequence is 18 residues long. The CDR3 DNA is TGTGCCAGTAGACCGAGACTAGCGGGAGGTCCCCGAAACAATGAGCAGTTCTTC. Its translation: CASRPRLAGGPRNNEQFF. Looking up the rest from reference TRBV19 and TRBJ2-1 gives the full variable domain: DGGITQSPKYLFRKEGQNVTLSCEQNLNHDAMYWYRQDPGQGLRLIYYSQIVNDFQKGDIAEGYSVSREKKESFPLTVTSAQKNPTAFYLCASRPRLAGGPRNNEQFFGPGTRLTVL.

This clonotype was detected many times. The chain links TRBV4-1 to TRBJ1-4, with a tentative D call TRBD1 (6 bases). Germline CDR1 MGHRA, CDR2 YSYEKL. Trimming took off 1 base at V and 2 bases at J, with 17 bases between the two ends. The CDR3 length is 18 residues. The CDR3 loop is CASSQGGRGGRTNEKLFF. For the CDR3, the DNA is TGCGCCAGCAGCCAAGGCGGTCGGGGGGGCAGGACTAATGAAAAACTGTTTTTT.

This clonotype was picked up many times. The rearrangement links TRBV7-9 to TRBJ2-7; the D gene could be TRBD1 or TRBD2 (5 bases each). Germline values: CDR1 SEHNR, CDR2 FQNEAQ (reference sequence). This CDR3 has 14 residues. Trimming took 6 bases from V and 3 from J, leaving 15 bases between them. DNA for the CDR3: TGTGCCAGCAGTCCCGGGACGGTCCTCTACGAGCAGTACGTC. This gives the protein CASSPGTVLYEQYV.

This clonotype has a count of ten or more. This rearrangement joins TRBV2 to TRBJ2-3, with 8 positions matching TRBD2. Germline V gene data show CDR1 as SNHLY and CDR2 as FYNNEI. After removal of 6 bases from V and 0 bases from J, the junction contained 5 bases not matched to a gene. The CDR3 runs 15 residues. CDR3 DNA sequence: TGTGCCAGCAGAAAGACTAGCGCTAGCACAGATACGCAGTATTTT. Residues: CASRKTSASTDTQYF.

This clonotype was seen repeatedly, ten times or more. This chain uses TRBV12-3 or TRBV12-4 with TRBJ1-4, with D uncertain. V lost 4 bases, J lost 8 bases, and 8 bases lay in between. The CDR3 spans 12 residues. DNA of the CDR3: TGTGCCAGCAGTTATCGGGGAGAAAAACTGTTTTTT. This sequence encodes CASSYRGEKLFF.